This T cell receptor beta chain was observed in a study of OX40 agonist ivuxolimab in advanced cancers. As for the study in general: Patients got intravenous ivuxolimab at 0.01 to 10 mg/kg every 2 weeks. With a range of about 23 to 85, age averaged approximately 55 years, and about 82% were male.

Trimming cost V 0 bases and J 2 bases, with 6 bases left between them. Germline loops: CDR1 SGDLS, CDR2 YYNGEE. The CDR3 is 13 amino acids. A remark on this clone: As yet, its antigen is unknown.

The assay was immunoSEQ multiplex PCR, and TCRdb's table has in-frame clones only and misses some. The data contain roughly 34,000 clones, 80% to 85% of them seen just once; the ten biggest clones take up about 2%. Whole-study findings and limits: Averaging showed that CD8+ T cells had more expanded clones than CD4+ did. Clonal expansion was seen in CD4+ and CD8+ blood T cells by week 6 at 0.1 to 3.0 mg/kg.

Source: CD4+ or CD8+ T cells sorted from blood, taken in a trial of the OX40 agonist ivuxolimab. The rearrangement links TRBV9 to TRBJ2-7; D not certain. This receptor was obtained from an adult with an advanced solid tumor such as melanoma, head and neck, liver or kidney cancer. CDR3 sequence: CASSVGPTYEQYF. The CDR3 DNA is TGTGCCAGCAGCGTAGGTCCAACCTACGAGCAGTACTTC.